These 27 T cell receptor beta chains came from one sample sequenced in a study of shared clonotypes between healthy human individuals. Some clones are missing from TCRdb's copy, which holds only in-frame ones; the method was immunoSEQ multiplex PCR. The sample consists of about 520,000 clones, 65% to 85% of them appearing once. The source material was PBMCs. These receptors came from a woman aged 35 to 49 in good health. Some clones in this sample may be carry-over from other donors' samples.

The V call is TRBV2, the J call TRBJ2-3, with TRBD2 identical over 8 bases. V lost 4 bases to trimming and J lost 3 bases; unmatched junction nucleotides: 6. The CDR3 has 15 amino acids. Germline CDR1 is SNHLY and CDR2 is FYNNEI. The CDR3 bases are TGTGCCAGCAGTGCCCTCCCTAGCGGGACAGATACGCAGTATTTT. This codes for CASSALPSGTDTQYF.

As regards this clone: This likely traces to a read error, being one base from a far larger clone. The chain joins TRBV19 to TRBJ2-5; TRBD2 aligns across 8 bases. The CDR3 is 15 residues long. The germline CDR1 and CDR2 sequences are LNHDA and SQIVND (reference sequence). Written as DNA, the CDR3 is TGTGCCAGTAGAGGGGTCGGGAGGGCCCAAGAGACCCATTACTTC. This gives the protein CASRGVGRAQETHYF.

Many counts were recorded for this clone. CDR3 sequence (DNA): TGTGCCAGCAGAAATTCAGGGGAATGGGATACGCAGTATTTT. Its protein product is CASRNSGEWDTQYF. This rearrangement joins TRBV6-6 to TRBJ2-3, with D possibly TRBD1 on 6 matching bases. CDR1 is MNHNY and CDR2 is SVGAGI in the germline V gene (reference sequence). The CDR3 covers 14 residues. V shed 6 bases and J shed 6 bases, with 16 bases lying between them.

The J gene is TRBJ1-5, the V gene TRBV10-2, with D possibly TRBD1 on 6 matching bases. Trimming cost V 6 bases and J 4 bases, with 16 bases left between them. Germline V gene sequence: CDR1 WSHSY, CDR2 SAAADI. The CDR3 has 15 amino acids. CDR3 region: CASRPPGHLNQPQHF. The CDR3 DNA is TGCGCCAGCAGGCCCCCGGGACACCTAAATCAGCCCCAGCATTTT.

This rearrangement joins TRBV7-2 to TRBJ2-5; D remains ambiguous. V was trimmed by 6 bases and J by 5 bases, leaving 16 bases between them. The CDR3 totals 14 residues. The V gene's germline CDR1 is SGHTA and CDR2 FQGNSA. The CDR3: CASRKKVGGETQYF. DNA for the CDR3: TGTGCCAGCAGGAAGAAGGTGGGTGGGGAGACCCAGTACTTC.

The sample holds one count of this clone. The chain couples TRBV28 to TRBJ2-5; a possible D gene is TRBD1 (8 bases). This CDR3 is 14 amino acids long. Trimming shortened V by 5 bases and J by 5 bases, and 15 bases separated the two germline ends. From germline, CDR1 is MDHEN and CDR2 SYDVKM. CDR3 nucleotides: TGTGCCAGCAGTCAAAACAGGGGGGGGGAGACCCAGTACTTC. It encodes CASSQNRGGETQYF. Supplemented by reference TRBV28 and TRBJ2-5, the full variable domain reads DVKVTQSSRYLVKRTGEKVFLECVQDMDHENMFWYRQDPGLGLRLIYFSYDVKMKEKGDIPEGYSVSREKKERFSLILESASTNQTSMYLCASSQNRGGETQYFGPGTRLLVL.

This chain connects TRBV28 to TRBJ2-7; 7 bases are shared with TRBD1. The CDR3 runs to 17 residues. CDR1 is MDHEN, CDR2 SYDVKM, per germline. J gave up 3 bases and V 2 bases, and 13 bases lay outside the gene matches. CDR3 loop: CASSLPIRGRWDYEQYF. CDR3 nucleotide sequence: TGTGCCAGCAGTTTACCAATAAGGGGGCGTTGGGACTACGAGCAGTACTTC.

A note on this clone: An end of the junction does not agree with germline; a read error may underlie this. This chain uses TRBV7-7 with TRBJ2-2; 8 bases fit TRBD2. The germline V gene has CDR1 SSHAT and CDR2 FNYEAQ (reference sequence). The CDR3 consists of 15 residues. DNA for the CDR3: TGTGCTAGCAGCTCCGGGACTAGGGACACCGGGGAGCTGTTTTTT. Its translation is CASSSGTRDTGELFF.

The chain employs TRBV19 and TRBJ1-2, with 11 bases aligning to TRBD1. V trimming: 4 bases; J trimming: 3 bases; junction bases outside the gene matches: 1. The V gene's germline CDR1 is LNHDA and CDR2 SQIVND (reference sequence). CDR3 length: 14 residues. CDR3 sequence (DNA): TGTGCCAGTAGTAAGGGACAGGGGGACTATGGCTACACCTTC. Translation: CASSKGQGDYGYTF.

This chain uses TRBV2 with TRBJ1-2; TRBD1 is a possible D gene (5 bases). Deletions cut 8 bases from V and 8 bases from J, with 18 bases between. Germline CDR1 SNHLY, CDR2 FYNNEI. The CDR3 is 13 residues long. This CDR3 reads CASPDRDGAGYTF. In DNA, the CDR3 is TGTGCCAGCCCCGACCGGGACGGGGCCGGCTACACCTTC. Full variable domain (remainder filled in from reference TRBV2 and TRBJ1-2): EPEVTQTPSHQVTQMGQEVILRCVPISNHLYFYWYRQILGQKVEFLVSFYNNEISEKSEIFDDQFSVERPDGSNFTLKIRSTKLEDSAMYFCASPDRDGAGYTFGSGTRLTVV.

This chain links TRBV2 with TRBJ2-7; 7 bases are shared with TRBD2. This CDR3 is built from 14 residues. J gave up 0 bases and V 7 bases, and 6 bases lay outside the gene matches. Looked up from germline, CDR1 is SNHLY and CDR2 is FYNNEI. The CDR3 DNA reads TGTGCCAGCACACTAGCGCGGAGCTCCTACGAGCAGTACTTC. This translates into CASTLARSSYEQYF.

The chain carries TRBV6-5 and TRBJ1-1; TRBD1 might be the D (5 bases). Trimming stripped 2 bases from V and 1 base from J, with 11 bases between. CDR3 length: 15 residues. CDR1 and CDR2 from the germline V gene are MNHEY and SVGAGI. This CDR3 reads CASSYRGTGNTEAFF. For the CDR3, the DNA is TGTGCCAGCAGTTACCGCGGGACGGGGAACACTGAAGCTTTCTTT.

V usage is TRBV27 and J usage is TRBJ1-3; D gene ambiguous. The CDR3 covers 13 residues. V lost 4 bases to trimming and J lost 2 bases, with 6 bases between them. Per germline, CDR1 MNHEY and CDR2 SMNVEV (reference sequence). The CDR3 sequence is CASSSRAGNTIYF. The CDR3 bases are TGTGCCAGCAGTTCCCGGGCTGGAAACACCATATATTTT.

The chain has TRBV6-5 and TRBJ2-5; either TRBD1 or TRBD2 may fit D (6 bases each). V lost 6 bases to trimming and J lost 4 bases, with 12 bases between them. The CDR3 is 13 amino acids. CDR1 is MNHEY, CDR2 SVGAGI, per germline. The CDR3 sequence: CASRPGAVETQYF. The CDR3 DNA reads TGTGCCAGCAGACCGGGGGCGGTAGAGACCCAGTACTTC.

The gene calls are TRBV29-1 and TRBJ2-7; 10 bases match TRBD1. The CDR3 extends over 15 amino acids. Germline V gives CDR1 SQVTM, CDR2 ANQGSEA. Germline trimming cut 6 bases from V and 0 bases from J; bases unmatched to any gene: 8. The CDR3 DNA reads as TGCAGCGTGTCGACAGGGGGCCGGATCTCCTACGAGCAGTACTTC. It codes for CSVSTGGRISYEQYF.

A remark on this clone: A far larger clone is one base from this, pointing to a likely read error. Other DNA sequences in this sample translate to the same CDR3. This sequence joins TRBV28 and TRBJ1-2; TRBD1 matches at 8 bases. The CDR3 is 11 residues long. The J segment lost 13 bases and the V segment lost 6 bases, leaving 7 bases of the junction unmatched. Germline CDR1 reads MDHEN; CDR2 reads SYDVKM. CDR3 loop: CASSQDRGRTF. The CDR3 coding sequence is TGTGCCAGCAGCCAAGACAGGGGCCGCACCTTC.

CDR3 nucleotides: TGCGCCAGCAGACAGGTGACTAACACTGAAGCTTTCTTT. This encodes CASRQVTNTEAFF. This sequence joins TRBV10-1 and TRBJ1-1; a possible D gene is TRBD1 (5 bases). This CDR3 spans 13 amino acids. Trimming took off 6 bases at V and 2 bases at J, with 10 bases between the two ends. Germline V gene sequence: CDR1 WNHNN, CDR2 SYGVQD (reference sequence).

A remark on this clone: With only one base between it and a far larger clone, this is likely a read error. The chain carries TRBV7-9 and TRBJ2-7; D call uncertain. The V end lost 1 base, the J end lost 5 bases, and 6 bases lay between the germline ends. CDR1 is SEHNR, CDR2 FQNEAQ, per germline (reference sequence). The CDR3 sequence is 12 residues long. CDR3 nucleotides: TGTGCCAGCAGCTTAGGGTCCCACGAGCAGTACTTC. It specifies CASSLGSHEQYF.

This clone occurred once. CDR3 nucleotide sequence: TGTGCCAGCAGTGGGACTGGACAGGGGAACTATGGCTACACCTTC. Translation: CASSGTGQGNYGYTF. The J gene is TRBJ1-2, the V gene TRBV2, with 9 positions matching TRBD1. Losses at the gene ends were 4 bases for V and 2 bases for J; bases not matched to a gene: 5. CDR3 length equals 15 residues. Germline V lookup: CDR1 SNHLY, CDR2 FYNNEI. Combining the CDR3 with reference TRBV2 and TRBJ1-2 gives the whole variable domain EPEVTQTPSHQVTQMGQEVILRCVPISNHLYFYWYRQILGQKVEFLVSFYNNEISEKSEIFDDQFSVERPDGSNFTLKIRSTKLEDSAMYFCASSGTGQGNYGYTFGSGTRLTVV.

In the case of this clone: A read error likely explains this, since a far larger clone differs by one base. Different DNA sequences within this sample yield the same CDR3. This sequence joins TRBV15 and TRBJ1-1; D is uncertain. Germline V gene lookup returns CDR1 LNHNV and CDR2 YYDKDF (reference sequence). The CDR3 sequence is 14 residues long. The DNA of the CDR3 is TGTGCCACCCGAAGTGGGAGAGTGGCCACTGAGGCTTTCTTT. This codes for CATRSGRVATEAFF.

This chain links TRBV4-1 with TRBJ2-1; D not certain. The germline V and J ends were trimmed by 3 bases and 10 bases, with 25 bases remaining between them. Germline lookup yields CDR1 MGHRA and CDR2 YSYEKL. This CDR3 is 17 amino acids long. For the CDR3, the DNA is TGCGCCAGCAGCCACCTCCCGCGACTGCTTATGGATTTGGAGCAGTTCTTC. Its protein is CASSHLPRLLMDLEQFF.

For the CDR3, the DNA is TGTGCCAGCAGCCCCCTGGGGCCGCCACAAGAGACCCAGTACTTC. Translating gives CASSPLGPPQETQYF. The chain carries TRBV7-8 and TRBJ2-5; TRBD1 might be the D (5 bases). The CDR3 consists of 15 residues. Trimming pared 5 bases from V and 2 bases from J, leaving 15 bases between. Germline V gene data show CDR1 as SGHVS and CDR2 as FQNEAQ.

On this clone itself: With a far larger clone one base away, a read error is the likely cause. The CDR3 region has the DNA TGTGCCAGCAGTTACTCTGAGACAGGAGCCTACAAGCAGTACTTC. It codes for CASSYSETGAYKQYF. The J gene is TRBJ2-7, the V gene TRBV6-5, with a tentative D call TRBD1 (6 bases). The germline CDR1 and CDR2 sequences are MNHEY and SVGAGI. The CDR3 spans 15 residues.

The chain employs TRBV10-3 and TRBJ2-3; tentative D call: TRBD1 (5 bases). Germline CDR1 and CDR2: ENHRY and SYGVKD. CDR3 length equals 14 residues. The germline V and J ends were trimmed by 6 bases and 5 bases, with 15 bases remaining between them. The CDR3 loop is CAISPGQGGDTQYF. The DNA for the CDR3 is TGTGCCATCAGCCCAGGGCAGGGTGGAGATACGCAGTATTTT.

Remarks on this clone: Other DNA sequences in the same sample also yield this CDR3. The chain is built from TRBV27 and TRBJ2-7, with 12 positions matching TRBD2. This CDR3 contains 13 residues. Germline CDR1 reads MNHEY; CDR2 reads SMNVEV (reference sequence). The V segment lost 6 bases and the J segment 4 bases; nucleotides outside the gene matches: 1. The CDR3 protein is CASRGLAGYEQYF. Written as DNA, the CDR3 is TGTGCCAGCAGGGGACTAGCGGGTTACGAGCAGTACTTC.

The gene calls are TRBV19 and TRBJ2-2, with 7 bases identical to TRBD2. V trimming: 7 bases; J trimming: 10 bases; junction bases outside the gene matches: 3. There are 11 residues in the CDR3. Germline values: CDR1 LNHDA, CDR2 SQIVND (reference sequence). Here the CDR3 reads CASTGTTELFF. CDR3 in DNA: TGTGCCAGTACCGGGACTACGGAGCTGTTTTTT. Supplemented by reference TRBV19 and TRBJ2-2, the full variable domain reads DGGITQSPKYLFRKEGQNVTLSCEQNLNHDAMYWYRQDPGQGLRLIYYSQIVNDFQKGDIAEGYSVSREKKESFPLTVTSAQKNPTAFYLCASTGTTELFFGEGSRLTVL.

This chain connects TRBV27 to TRBJ2-7; a weak D match, TRBD1 (6 bases). The V gene lost 5 bases and the J gene lost 5 bases, with 13 bases spanning the gap. The CDR3 length is 13 residues. The germline V gene encodes CDR1 MNHEY and CDR2 SMNVEV (reference sequence). The CDR3 bases are TGTGCCAGCAGTCAAACAGGGTACAACGAGCAGTACTTC. Its protein is CASSQTGYNEQYF.